One sample yielded the 21 T cell receptor beta chains listed below, sequenced in a study of blood T cells in healthy people across ages. A J-beta primer mix and a sample-barcoded 5' primer were used in a second PCR of about 6 to 12 cycles. TCRdb recomputed calls from the 5' RACE reads with MiXCR, one row per CDR3 protein. The sample carries fewer than 1 million distinct CDR3 sequences, approximately 44% recorded once. Specimen: blood. The receptors were gathered from a man aged 55-75 years in good health.

This clonotype was picked up a small number of times. The V call is TRBV18, the J call TRBJ2-5, with D tentatively TRBD1 (6 bases). The CDR3 spans 15 residues. Trimming took 6 bases from V and 4 from J, leaving 18 bases between them. From germline, CDR1 is KGHSH and CDR2 LQKENI. CDR3 residues: CASSGTGTKRETQYF. Written as DNA, the CDR3 is TGTGCCAGCTCGGGAACCGGGACAAAGAGAGAGACCCAGTACTTC.

This clonotype came up many times. The chain carries TRBV10-3 and TRBJ2-7; 8 nucleotides align to TRBD1. V was pared by 3 bases and J by 0 bases, with 13 bases of the junction left unmatched. The CDR3 has 18 residues. Germline assignment: CDR1 ENHRY and CDR2 SYGVKD. CDR3 residues: CAISDVRLGTGFSYEQYF. The CDR3 DNA reads as TGTGCCATCAGTGACGTAAGACTAGGGACAGGTTTCTCCTACGAGCAGTACTTC.

The rearrangement uses TRBV20-1 and TRBJ2-7; no clear D gene. The DNA end is a closer match to TRBJ2-5, so the J assignment may be wrong. Germline V gene sequence: CDR1 DFQATT, CDR2 SNEGSKA (reference sequence). The CDR3 loop spans 14 amino acids. The DNA for the CDR3 is TGCAGTGCTAGAGTTAACCTTCAGAAAGAGACCCAGTACTTC. Encoded protein: CSARVNLQKETQYF.

In its sample, this clonotype was seen a few times. V gene TRBV2 combines with J gene TRBJ2-5; 10 bases fit TRBD1. CDR1 and CDR2 from the germline V gene are SNHLY and FYNNEI. J gave up 1 base and V 5 bases, and 1 base lay outside the gene matches. The CDR3 is made up of 14 amino acids. The CDR3: CASSRQGAQETQYF. CDR3 nucleotide sequence: TGTGCCAGCAGTCGACAGGGGGCCCAAGAGACCCAGTACTTC.

Remarks on this clonotype: A much larger clonotype is one base distant, so this may be a read error. V and J are TRBV2 and TRBJ1-1, with D perhaps TRBD1 (6 bases). Germline CDR1 SNHLY, CDR2 FYNNEI. This CDR3 is built from 17 residues. The CDR3 DNA is TGTGCCAGCGGTGACCCATCAACCAGGGGTTTAGACACTGAAGCTTTCTTT. It encodes CASGDPSTRGLDTEAFF.

The J gene is TRBJ2-1, the V gene TRBV12-3 or TRBV12-4; TRBD1 is a possible D gene (5 bases). Between the trimmed V and J ends, which lost 6 bases and 15 bases, there was a span of 12 bases. This CDR3 region has 10 residues. CDR3 DNA: TGTGCCAGCAGAGGCAGGGCGGCGTTCTTC. Translating it yields CASRGRAAFF.

Regarding this clonotype: The junction departs from the called germline gene at one end, perhaps through a read error. V and J are TRBV7-2 and TRBJ2-7, with a tentative D call TRBD1 (6 bases). The germline V gene encodes CDR1 SGHTA and CDR2 FQGNSA. The CDR3 consists of 14 residues. CDR3 in amino acids: CVSSQDRSSYEQYF. As DNA, the CDR3 is TGTGTCAGCAGCCAGGACAGATCCTCCTACGAGCAGTACTTC.

The rearrangement joins TRBV12-5 to TRBJ2-1; D possibly corresponds to TRBD2 (5 bases). The germline gives CDR1 LGHNT, CDR2 FRNRAP. V lost 6 bases and J 4 bases, leaving 19 bases between the germline ends. The CDR3 is 16 amino acids. The CDR3 DNA reads TGTGCTAGTGGCCGGCCAACGAGGGCGGAATACAATGAGCAGTTCTTC. Translated, it gives CASGRPTRAEYNEQFF.

This clonotype has only a few counts. The gene calls are TRBV5-5 and TRBJ2-7; D possibly corresponds to TRBD2 (6 bases). Trimming cost V 3 bases and J 3 bases, with 16 bases left between them. CDR3 length equals 15 residues. The germline gives CDR1 SGHKS, CDR2 YYEKEE (reference sequence). The DNA of the CDR3 is TGTGCCAGCAGCTGGGACTCGGGTAGGGACTACGAGCAGTACTTC. This translates into CASSWDSGRDYEQYF.

This sequence joins TRBV5-8 and TRBJ1-2; D is ambiguous. The V end was cut by 4 bases, the J end by 2 bases, with 9 bases between. Looked up from germline, CDR1 is SGHTS and CDR2 is YDEGEE. CDR3 size: 13 residues. CDR3 DNA sequence: TGTGCCAGCAGCCCTGGATTCAACTATGGCTACACCTTC. The encoded protein is CASSPGFNYGYTF. Filled out from reference TRBV5-8 and TRBJ1-2, the complete variable domain reads EAGVTQSPTHLIKTRGQQATLRCSPISGHTSVYWYQQALGLGLQFLLWYDEGEERNRGNFPPRFSGRQFPNYSSELNVNALELEDSALYLCASSPGFNYGYTFGSGTRLTVV.

The V gene is TRBV29-1, the J gene TRBJ2-2, with D perhaps being TRBD1 or TRBD2 (5 bases each). This CDR3 has 14 residues. Between the trimmed V and J ends, which lost 6 bases and 3 bases, there was a span of 14 bases. CDR1 and CDR2 from the germline V gene are SQVTM and ANQGSEA. The CDR3 is CSVKRGRDTGELFF. The DNA of the CDR3 is TGCAGCGTAAAGAGGGGTCGGGACACCGGGGAGCTGTTTTTT.

The chain recombines TRBV6-6 with TRBJ1-2, with TRBD1 matching over 10 bases. Germline values: CDR1 MNHNY, CDR2 SVGAGI (reference sequence). J gave up 4 bases and V 7 bases, and 3 bases lay outside the gene matches. The CDR3 sequence is 13 residues long. CDR3 amino acids: CASNGQGGYGYTF. CDR3 in DNA: TGTGCCAGCAACGGACAGGGGGGCTATGGCTACACCTTC.

A few counts support this clonotype. This chain connects TRBV7-9 to TRBJ2-1; 8 positions match TRBD1. V shed 6 bases and J 2 bases; nucleotides not matched to a gene: 6. CDR1 and CDR2 (germline): SEHNR, FQNEAQ (reference sequence). The CDR3 covers 15 residues. The CDR3 nucleotides are TGTGCCAGCAGTCCTAGACAGGGGACCTACAATGAGCAGTTCTTC. Its translation: CASSPRQGTYNEQFF.

The chain is built from TRBV12-3 or TRBV12-4 and TRBJ2-3; D is unresolved. V was cut by 6 bases and J by 3 bases, with 10 bases left in between. The CDR3 covers 13 residues. CDR3 DNA: TGTGCCAGCAGCAGAAGAGCTACAGATACGCAGTATTTT. Encoded protein: CASSRRATDTQYF.

The chain has TRBV14 and TRBJ1-2, with D hard to call. CDR1 and CDR2 from the germline V gene are SGHDN and FVKESK. The CDR3 is 13 amino acids. The V and J ends lost 4 bases and 1 base respectively, with 7 bases between them. CDR3 bases: TGTGCCAGCAGCCCCGTATTTAACTATGGCTACACCTTC. Its protein is CASSPVFNYGYTF.

This sequence joins TRBV7-2 and TRBJ2-7; D might be TRBD2 (5 bases). The J call may be wrong; the DNA end is better matched by TRBJ2-5. Germline lookup yields CDR1 SGHTA and CDR2 FQGNSA. The CDR3 extends over 18 amino acids. CDR3 in amino acids: CASSFGASQQPQSGTQYF. The CDR3 region has the DNA TGTGCCAGCAGCTTCGGCGCTAGCCAACAACCCCAATCTGGGACCCAGTACTTC.

The rearrangement joins TRBV27 to TRBJ2-1, with 10 nucleotides matching TRBD2. J was trimmed by 9 bases and V by 6 bases; bases with no gene match: 11. In germline, CDR1 is MNHEY, CDR2 SMNVEV (reference sequence). This CDR3 has 15 amino acids. The CDR3 region has the DNA TGTGCCAGCAGCGACCCCAGGGCTAGCGGGGGTGAGCAGTTCTTC. This sequence encodes CASSDPRASGGEQFF.

The genes are TRBV7-3 and TRBJ2-1, with 8 bases fitting TRBD1. V dropped 5 bases and J dropped 2; count of bases not matched to a gene: 8. The CDR3 sequence is 16 residues long. CDR1 and CDR2 from the germline V gene are SGHTA and FQGTGA. CDR3 in amino acids: CASSARQGKAYNEQFF. Written as DNA, the CDR3 is TGTGCCAGCAGCGCCCGACAGGGGAAGGCCTACAATGAGCAGTTCTTC.

This clonotype was counted many times. This sequence joins TRBV11-1 and TRBJ2-2, with a tentative D call TRBD1 (5 bases). The germline V and J ends were trimmed by 6 bases and 5 bases, with 13 bases remaining between them. Germline-derived CDR1 and CDR2 are SGHAT and FQDESV (reference sequence). The CDR3 sequence is 14 residues long. The CDR3 DNA reads as TGTGCCAGCAGTTCCGACAGAGCAACCGGGGAGCTGTTTTTT. This translates into CASSSDRATGELFF.

The rearrangement joins TRBV7-2 to TRBJ1-5; tentatively, D is TRBD1 (5 bases). V was pared by 2 bases and J by 5 bases, with 13 bases between. This CDR3 is built from 15 residues. Per the germline V gene, CDR1 is SGHTA and CDR2 is FQGNSA. The CDR3 loop reads CASSLLAGIDQPQHF. The CDR3 bases are TGTGCCAGCAGCTTATTGGCAGGGATCGATCAGCCCCAGCATTTT.

The gene calls are TRBV7-2 and TRBJ1-1; 7 bases fit TRBD1. This CDR3 spans 14 amino acids. In germline, CDR1 is SGHTA, CDR2 FQGNSA. The trim removed 3 bases at V and 2 bases at J, leaving 3 bases unmatched. The CDR3 bases are TGTGCCAGCAGCTTCAGGGACAGAAACACTGAAGCTTTCTTT. It specifies CASSFRDRNTEAFF.